Sequencing of this TCR beta chain was carried out in a study of graft-versus-host responses after intestinal transplantation. Turning to the study itself: All recipients were given anti-thymocyte globulin induction, and tacrolimus and steroids were then administered for 3 to 4 years.

Study-level findings and limits: There was an association between peak levels of circulating GvH clones and early post-transplant HvG declines.

This clone has just a few counts. Its antigen is unidentified. Lymphocytes (intraepithelial and lamina propria) were released by processing the graft tissue. Clones were sequenced by immunoSEQ multiplex PCR, and TCRdb holds only the in-frame ones, with some missing. The table has roughly 7,000 clones, about 68% seen once. The clonotype originates from a human patient who received an intestinal transplant, so some T cells may come from the graft donor. The sample here was ileum tissue, taken roughly 230 days after intestinal transplant.

CDR3 sequence reads: CASSAKGDRINEKLFF. The CDR3 DNA is TGTGCCAGCAGTGCCAAGGGGGACCGGATTAATGAAAAACTGTTTTTT. The J gene is TRBJ1-4, the V gene TRBV6-1; a possible D gene is TRBD1 (6 bases). CDR1 is MNHNS and CDR2 is SASEGT in the germline V gene. This CDR3 is 16 amino acids long. V lost 4 bases to trimming and J lost 4 bases, with 16 bases between them.